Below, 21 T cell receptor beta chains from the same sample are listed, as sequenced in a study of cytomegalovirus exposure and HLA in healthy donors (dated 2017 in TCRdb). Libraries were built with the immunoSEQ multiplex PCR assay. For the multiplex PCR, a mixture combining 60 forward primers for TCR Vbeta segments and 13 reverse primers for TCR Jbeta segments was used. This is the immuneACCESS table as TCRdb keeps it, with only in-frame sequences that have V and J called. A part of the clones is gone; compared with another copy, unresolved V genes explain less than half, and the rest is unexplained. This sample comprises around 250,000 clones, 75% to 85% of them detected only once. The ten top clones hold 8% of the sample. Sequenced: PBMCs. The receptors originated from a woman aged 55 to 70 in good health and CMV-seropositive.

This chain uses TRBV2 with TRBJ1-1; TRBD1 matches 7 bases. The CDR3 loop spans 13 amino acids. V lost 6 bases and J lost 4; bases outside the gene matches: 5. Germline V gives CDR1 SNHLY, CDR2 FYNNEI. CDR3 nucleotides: TGTGCCAGCAGGGACAGGTCCACCACTGAAGCTTTCTTT. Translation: CASRDRSTTEAFF.

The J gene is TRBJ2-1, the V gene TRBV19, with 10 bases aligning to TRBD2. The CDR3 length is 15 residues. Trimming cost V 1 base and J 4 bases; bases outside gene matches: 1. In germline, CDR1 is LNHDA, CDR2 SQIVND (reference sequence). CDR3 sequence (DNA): TGTGCCAGTAGTATAGGGACTAGCGGATACAATGAGCAGTTCTTC. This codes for CASSIGTSGYNEQFF.

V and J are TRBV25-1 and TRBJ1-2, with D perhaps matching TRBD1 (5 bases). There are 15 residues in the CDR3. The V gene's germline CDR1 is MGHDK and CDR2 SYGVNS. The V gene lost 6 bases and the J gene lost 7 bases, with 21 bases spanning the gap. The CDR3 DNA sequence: TGTGCCAGCAGCCGGGACGCACGGGGGGATGGTGGCTACACCTTC. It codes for CASSRDARGDGGYTF.

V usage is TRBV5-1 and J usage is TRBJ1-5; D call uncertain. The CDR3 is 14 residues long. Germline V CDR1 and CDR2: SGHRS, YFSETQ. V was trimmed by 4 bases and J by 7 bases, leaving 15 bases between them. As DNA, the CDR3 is TGCGCCAGCAGCGCCGACGGGTATGGACAGCCCCAGCATTTT. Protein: CASSADGYGQPQHF.

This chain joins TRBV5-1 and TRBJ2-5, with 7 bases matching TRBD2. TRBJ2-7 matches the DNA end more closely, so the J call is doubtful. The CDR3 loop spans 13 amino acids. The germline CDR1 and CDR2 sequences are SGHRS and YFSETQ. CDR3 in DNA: TGCGCCAGCAGCCGCAGCGGGACCTACGAGCAGTACTTC. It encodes CASSRSGTYEQYF.

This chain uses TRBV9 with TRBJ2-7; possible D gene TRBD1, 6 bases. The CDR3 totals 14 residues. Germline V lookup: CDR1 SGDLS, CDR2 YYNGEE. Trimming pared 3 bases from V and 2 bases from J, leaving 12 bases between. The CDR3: CASSGLDRTYEQYF. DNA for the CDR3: TGTGCCAGCAGCGGTCTCGACAGGACCTACGAGCAGTACTTC.

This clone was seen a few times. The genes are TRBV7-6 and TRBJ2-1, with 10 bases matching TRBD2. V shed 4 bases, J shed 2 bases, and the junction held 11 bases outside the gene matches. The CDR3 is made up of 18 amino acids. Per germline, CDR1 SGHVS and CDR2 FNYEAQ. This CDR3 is CASSSIAGGKKTYNEQFF. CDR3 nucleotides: TGTGCCAGCAGCTCGATAGCGGGAGGCAAGAAAACCTACAATGAGCAGTTCTTC.

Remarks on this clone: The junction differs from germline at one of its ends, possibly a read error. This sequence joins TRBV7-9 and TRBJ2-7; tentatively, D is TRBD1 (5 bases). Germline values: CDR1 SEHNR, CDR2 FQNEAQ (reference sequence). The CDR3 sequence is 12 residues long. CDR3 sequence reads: CSSSVGPYEQYF. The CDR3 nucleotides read TGTTCCAGCAGCGTGGGGCCCTACGAGCAGTACTTC.

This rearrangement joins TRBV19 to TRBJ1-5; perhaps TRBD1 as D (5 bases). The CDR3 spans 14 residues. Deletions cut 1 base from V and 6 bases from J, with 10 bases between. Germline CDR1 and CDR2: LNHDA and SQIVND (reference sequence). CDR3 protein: CASSIGGEVQPQHF. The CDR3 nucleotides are TGTGCCAGTAGTATAGGAGGGGAGGTTCAGCCCCAGCATTTT.

In DNA form, the CDR3 reads TGTGCCAGCAGACGGGACAGTTACACCGGGGAGCTGTTTTTT. The encoded protein is CASRRDSYTGELFF. The chain links TRBV6-1 to TRBJ2-2; 7 positions match TRBD1. The CDR3 contains 14 residues. After removal of 6 bases from V and 3 bases from J, the junction contained 4 bases not matched to a gene. Germline-derived CDR1 and CDR2 are MNHNS and SASEGT.

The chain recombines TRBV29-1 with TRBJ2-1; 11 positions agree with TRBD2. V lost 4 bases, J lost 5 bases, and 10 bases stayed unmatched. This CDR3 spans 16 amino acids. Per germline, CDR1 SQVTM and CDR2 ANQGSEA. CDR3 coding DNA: TGCAGCGTTGTTGCGGCTAGCGGGAGGCGGGACAATGAGCAGTTCTTC. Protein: CSVVAASGRRDNEQFF.

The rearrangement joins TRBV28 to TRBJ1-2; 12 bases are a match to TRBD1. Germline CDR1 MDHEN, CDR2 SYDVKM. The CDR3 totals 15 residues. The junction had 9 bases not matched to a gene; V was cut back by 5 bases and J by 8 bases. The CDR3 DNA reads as TGTGCCAGCAGTGTAACAGTCGGGACAGGGGGCGGCTACACCTTC. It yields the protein CASSVTVGTGGGYTF.

The CDR3, as DNA: TGTGCCACCAGCAGAGAAAGGGGGGAGCAGTACTTC. As protein: CATSRERGEQYF. The chain uses TRBV15 and TRBJ2-7; tentatively, D is TRBD1 (6 bases). Germline lookup yields CDR1 LNHNV and CDR2 YYDKDF (reference sequence). The V gene lost 0 bases and the J gene lost 7 bases, with 7 bases spanning the gap. This CDR3 contains 12 residues.

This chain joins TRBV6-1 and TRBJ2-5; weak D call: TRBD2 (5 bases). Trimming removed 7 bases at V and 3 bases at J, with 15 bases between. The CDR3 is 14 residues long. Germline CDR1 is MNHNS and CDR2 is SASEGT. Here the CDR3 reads CASNDSAYKETQYF. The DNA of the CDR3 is TGTGCCAGCAATGATAGCGCTTACAAAGAGACCCAGTACTTC.

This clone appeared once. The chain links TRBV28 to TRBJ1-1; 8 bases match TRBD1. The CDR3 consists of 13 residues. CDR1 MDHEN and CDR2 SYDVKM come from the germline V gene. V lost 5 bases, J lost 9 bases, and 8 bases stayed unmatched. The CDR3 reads CASSLRQGIKAFF. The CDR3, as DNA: TGTGCCAGCAGTCTACGACAGGGGATAAAAGCTTTCTTT. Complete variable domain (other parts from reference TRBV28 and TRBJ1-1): DVKVTQSSRYLVKRTGEKVFLECVQDMDHENMFWYRQDPGLGLRLIYFSYDVKMKEKGDIPEGYSVSREKKERFSLILESASTNQTSMYLCASSLRQGIKAFFGQGTRLTVV.

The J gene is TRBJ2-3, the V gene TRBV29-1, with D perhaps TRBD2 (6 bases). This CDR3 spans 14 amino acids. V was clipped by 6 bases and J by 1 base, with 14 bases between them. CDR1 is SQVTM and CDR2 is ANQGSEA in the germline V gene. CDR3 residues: CSVSRDSGTDTQYF. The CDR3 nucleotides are TGCAGCGTCTCTAGGGACTCGGGCACAGATACGCAGTATTTT.

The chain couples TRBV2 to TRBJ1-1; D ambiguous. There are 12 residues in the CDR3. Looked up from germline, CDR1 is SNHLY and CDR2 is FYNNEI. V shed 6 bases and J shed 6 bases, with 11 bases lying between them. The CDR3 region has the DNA TGTGCCAGCAGGGAGGATTTAGCTGAAGCTTTCTTT. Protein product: CASREDLAEAFF.

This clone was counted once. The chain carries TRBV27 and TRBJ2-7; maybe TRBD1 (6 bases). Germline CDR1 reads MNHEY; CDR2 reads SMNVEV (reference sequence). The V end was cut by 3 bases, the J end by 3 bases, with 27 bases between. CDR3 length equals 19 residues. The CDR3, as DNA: TGTGCCAGCAGTTTTAAACGCTCGACGGCAGGGGAAGAAGACTACGAGCAGTACTTC. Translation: CASSFKRSTAGEEDYEQYF.

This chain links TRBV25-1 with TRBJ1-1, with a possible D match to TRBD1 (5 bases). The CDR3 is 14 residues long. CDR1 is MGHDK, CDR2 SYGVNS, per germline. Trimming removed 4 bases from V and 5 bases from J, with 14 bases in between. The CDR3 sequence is CASSGGGGGTEAFF. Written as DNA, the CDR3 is TGTGCCAGCAGTGGCGGTGGGGGGGGAACTGAAGCTTTCTTT.

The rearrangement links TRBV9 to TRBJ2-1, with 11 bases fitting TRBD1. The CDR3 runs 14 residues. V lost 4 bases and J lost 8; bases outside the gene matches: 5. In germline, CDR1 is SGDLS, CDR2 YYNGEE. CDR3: CASSLRTGGDEQFF. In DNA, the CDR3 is TGTGCCAGCAGCTTAAGGACAGGGGGCGATGAGCAGTTCTTC.

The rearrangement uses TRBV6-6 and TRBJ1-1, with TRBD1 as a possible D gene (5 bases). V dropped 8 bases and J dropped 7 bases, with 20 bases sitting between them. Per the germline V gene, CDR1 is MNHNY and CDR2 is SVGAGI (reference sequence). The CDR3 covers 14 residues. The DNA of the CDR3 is TGTGCCAGCGGCGACCGCAGGGTAGAGAGTGAAGCTTTCTTT. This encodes CASGDRRVESEAFF.